A single sample is the source of the 27 T cell receptor beta chains below, sequenced in a study of CXCR3-negative and CXCR3-positive naive CD8 T cells (dated by TCRdb to about 2019). The full study reports these points: TRB CDR3s from CXCR3-positive naive cells showed higher hydrophobicity (lower Kidera factor 4), lower energy, and higher strength and volume indices than CXCR3-negative naive cells.

Sequencing was performed on a NextSeq 550. The Human TCR Profiling Kit (MiLaboratory) was used to make UMI-labeled 5' RACE TRB cDNA libraries. TCRdb reprocessed the sequencing reads and holds a single record per CDR3 protein sequence, with no DNA. The sample table on file contains some 99,000 distinct CDR3 sequences. The top ten constitute 1.1% of the sample. Their antigens remain unidentified. What was sequenced was naive CXCR3+ CD8+ T cells from blood. The label giving this sample's cell subset or site can be read as: CD45RO-CCR7+CD27+CD95- naive CD8+ T cells expressing CXCR3 (TNR3+). The receptors were gathered from a human donor in good health. Some clones in this sample may be carry-over from other donors' samples.

The CDR3 is CASSFRDQPQHF. This sequence joins TRBV7-9 and TRBJ1-5; TCRdb's D call, TRBD1, is unchecked because there is no DNA. Germline lookup yields CDR1 SEHNR and CDR2 FQNEAQ (reference sequence). The CDR3 runs to 12 residues.

This chain connects TRBV7-6 to TRBJ2-1; TCRdb gives TRBD1 as the D gene, but with no DNA this cannot be confirmed. The germline gives CDR1 SGHVS, CDR2 FNYEAQ. The CDR3 loop spans 16 amino acids. CDR3 amino acids: CASSLGGIGGEHEQFF.

The chain is built from TRBV6-2 or TRBV6-3 and TRBJ2-2; TCRdb calls TRBD2, which cannot be checked without DNA. Per the germline V gene, CDR1 is MNHEY and CDR2 is SVGEGT. This CDR3 has 18 amino acids. The CDR3 here is CASSSPGLAGTNTGELFF.

The chain carries TRBV5-1 and TRBJ2-7. Germline V gene sequence: CDR1 SGHRS, CDR2 YFSETQ. CDR3 length: 15 amino acids. Here the CDR3 reads CASSLPRQGSYEQYF. Full variable domain (outside the CDR3, taken from reference TRBV5-1 and TRBJ2-7): KAGVTQTPRYLIKTRGQQVTLSCSPISGHRSVSWYQQTPGQGLQFLFEYFSETQRNKGNFPGRFSGRQFSNSRSEMNVSTLELGDSALYLCASSLPRQGSYEQYFGPGTRLTVT.

The V gene is TRBV2, the J gene TRBJ2-4; TCRdb indicates TRBD1, and absent DNA this call remains unverified. There are 15 residues in the CDR3. Germline V gene lookup returns CDR1 SNHLY and CDR2 FYNNEI. Here the CDR3 reads CASMWSGVAKNIQYF. The full variable domain, its missing parts supplied by reference TRBV2 and TRBJ2-4, is EPEVTQTPSHQVTQMGQEVILRCVPISNHLYFYWYRQILGQKVEFLVSFYNNEISEKSEIFDDQFSVERPDGSNFTLKIRSTKLEDSAMYFCASMWSGVAKNIQYFGAGTRLSVL.

The genes are TRBV7-8 and TRBJ2-3; checking the TCRdb D call of TRBD1 is not possible without DNA. Germline CDR1 SGHVS, CDR2 FQNEAQ. The CDR3 is made up of 16 amino acids. CDR3 sequence reads: CASSLVWGGLTDTQYF.

The chain couples TRBV21-1 to TRBJ2-3; TCRdb lists TRBD2, though no DNA is available to test this call. TRBV21-1 is termed a pseudogene. This CDR3 has 17 residues. The CDR3 here is CASSTRTSGGATDTQYF.

The gene calls are TRBV4-2 and TRBJ2-3; TCRdb's assignment of TRBD1 cannot be checked, as there is no DNA. CDR1 and CDR2 (germline): LGHNA, YNFKEQ. CDR3 length: 15 amino acids. The CDR3 sequence is CASSQGDSATDTQYF.

The chain has TRBV5-6 and TRBJ1-5; there is no DNA to check the TCRdb D call of TRBD1. There are 14 residues in the CDR3. Germline lookup yields CDR1 SGHDT and CDR2 YYEEEE. The CDR3 is CASSLSSGDQPQHF.

The chain joins TRBV5-1 to TRBJ2-2; without DNA, the TCRdb call of TRBD1 cannot be checked. Germline CDR1 SGHRS, CDR2 YFSETQ. The CDR3 is 15 residues long. CDR3: CASEGETLNTGELFF.

V usage is TRBV4-2 and J usage is TRBJ2-3. Germline V gene lookup returns CDR1 LGHNA and CDR2 YNFKEQ. The CDR3 consists of 15 residues. CDR3 protein: CASSQDGVSTDTQYF.

The chain links TRBV28 to TRBJ2-1; TCRdb returns TRBD2, unconfirmable since there is no DNA. This CDR3 contains 18 residues. Germline CDR1 and CDR2: MDHEN and SYDVKM. The CDR3 region is CASSFRGPSGNSYNEQFF.

J is TRBJ2-7 and V is TRBV29-1; TCRdb designates TRBD1, a call that cannot be tested without DNA. This CDR3 is built from 16 residues. Germline V CDR1 and CDR2: SQVTM, ANQGSEA. CDR3 amino acids: CSVKGGGDATFYEQYF.

The V call is TRBV7-2, the J call TRBJ2-5; the TCRdb D gene call, TRBD2, has no DNA to confirm it. The CDR3 has 17 residues. Germline V CDR1 and CDR2: SGHTA, FQGNSA. This CDR3 is CASSQGTSGGAQETQYF.

The chain has TRBV10-3 and TRBJ2-7; there is no DNA to check the TCRdb D call of TRBD1. Germline lookup yields CDR1 ENHRY and CDR2 SYGVKD. CDR3 size: 15 residues. Here the CDR3 reads CAISGGDRVPYEQYF.

This chain joins TRBV7-3 and TRBJ2-3; lacking DNA, the TRBD1 call made by TCRdb goes unchecked. The CDR3 runs 15 residues. The germline V gene has CDR1 SGHTA and CDR2 FQGTGA. The CDR3: CASSLYSGSTDTQYF.

The rearrangement uses TRBV15 and TRBJ2-1; TCRdb picks TRBD1, but there is no DNA to check that call. Germline CDR1 reads LNHNV; CDR2 reads YYDKDF (reference sequence). This CDR3 region has 15 residues. The CDR3 sequence is CATSKGQGSPNEQFF.

The rearrangement links TRBV6-2 or TRBV6-3 to TRBJ2-5; as DNA is missing, the TRBD2 call by TCRdb cannot be tested. Germline values: CDR1 MNHEY, CDR2 SVGEGT. This CDR3 contains 13 residues. The CDR3 region is CASSDRAHETQYF.

The chain employs TRBV9 and TRBJ2-3; there is no DNA to check the TCRdb D call of TRBD2. CDR1 is SGDLS, CDR2 YYNGEE, per germline. CDR3 length: 15 amino acids. The CDR3: CASSLSGSSGDTQYF.

The chain combines TRBV5-1 with TRBJ2-1. CDR1 is SGHRS, CDR2 YFSETQ, per germline. The CDR3 consists of 16 residues. The CDR3 reads CASSLGLAVLYNEQFF.

The CDR3: CASSPTLSTGSYEQYF. The rearrangement joins TRBV7-2 to TRBJ2-7; the TCRdb call, TRBD1, lacks DNA for checking. This CDR3 has 16 amino acids. Per germline, CDR1 SGHTA and CDR2 FQGNSA.

The chain carries TRBV12-3 or TRBV12-4 and TRBJ2-3; TCRdb's D call, TRBD1, is unchecked because there is no DNA. This CDR3 spans 17 amino acids. This chain's CDR3 is CASRAGTGGLWTDTQYF.

The chain recombines TRBV7-8 with TRBJ2-4; without DNA, the TCRdb call of TRBD2 cannot be checked. CDR1 is SGHVS and CDR2 is FQNEAQ in the germline V gene. This CDR3 spans 19 amino acids. The CDR3 sequence: CASSLLIAGGPLSKNIQYF. Looking up the rest from reference TRBV7-8 and TRBJ2-4 gives the full variable domain: GAGVSQSPRYKVAKRGQDVALRCDPISGHVSLFWYQQALGQGPEFLTYFQNEAQLDKSGLPSDRFFAERPEGSVSTLKIQRTQQEDSAVYLCASSLLIAGGPLSKNIQYFGAGTRLSVL.

J is TRBJ1-5 and V is TRBV4-3; TCRdb designates TRBD1, a call that cannot be tested without DNA. The CDR3 consists of 16 residues. Per germline, CDR1 LGHNA and CDR2 YSLEER. This CDR3 reads CASSQDARGWNQPQHF.

The V gene is TRBV19, the J gene TRBJ2-2. This CDR3 spans 15 amino acids. The germline V gene encodes CDR1 LNHDA and CDR2 SQIVND (reference sequence). The CDR3 sequence is CASIDLARNTGELFF.

The rearrangement joins TRBV12-3 or TRBV12-4 to TRBJ2-7; TCRdb returns TRBD2, unconfirmable since there is no DNA. This CDR3 is 13 amino acids long. CDR3 loop: CASSRTRYYEQYF.

The chain is built from TRBV6-4 and TRBJ2-1. The CDR3 contains 14 residues. Germline values: CDR1 MRHNA, CDR2 SNTAGT. The CDR3 region is CASSDSGVSNEQFF.